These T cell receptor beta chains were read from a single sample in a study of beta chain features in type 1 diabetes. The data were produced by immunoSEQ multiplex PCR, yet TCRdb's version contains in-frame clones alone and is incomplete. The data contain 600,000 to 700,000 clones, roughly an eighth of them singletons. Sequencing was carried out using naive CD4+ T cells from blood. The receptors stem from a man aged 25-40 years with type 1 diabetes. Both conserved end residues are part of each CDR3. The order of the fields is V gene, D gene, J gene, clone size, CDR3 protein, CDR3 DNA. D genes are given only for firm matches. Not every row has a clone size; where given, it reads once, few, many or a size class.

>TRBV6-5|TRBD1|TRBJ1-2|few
CASSYGTGDYGYTF
TGTGCCAGCAGTTACGGGACAGGGGACTATGGCTACACCTTC
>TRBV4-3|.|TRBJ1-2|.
CASSQDFWDYGGYGYTF
TGCGCCAGCAGCCAAGATTTCTGGGACTATGGGGGCTATGGCTACACCTTC
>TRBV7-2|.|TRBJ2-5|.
CASSSGETQYF
TGTGCCAGCAGCTCCGGAGAGACCCAGTACTTC
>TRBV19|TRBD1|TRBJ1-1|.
CASSIANRGGTEAFF
TGTGCCAGTAGTATAGCAAACAGGGGAGGCACTGAAGCTTTCTTT
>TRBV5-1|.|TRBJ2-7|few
CASSNTYEQYF
TGCGCCAGCAGCAACACCTACGAGCAGTACTTC
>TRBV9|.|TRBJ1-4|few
CASSSPGLRREKLFF
TGTGCCAGCAGCTCCCCGGGCCTAAGGAGGGAAAAACTGTTTTTT
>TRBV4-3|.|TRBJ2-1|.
CASSSYSYSYNEQFF
TGCGCCAGCAGCAGCTACTCGTACTCCTACAATGAGCAGTTCTTC
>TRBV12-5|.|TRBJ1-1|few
CASGTSGDAFF
TGTGCTAGTGGTACCTCAGGGGACGCTTTCTTT
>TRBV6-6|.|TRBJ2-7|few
CASSSPASYEQYF
TGTGCCAGCAGTTCCCCGGCCTCCTACGAGCAGTACTTC
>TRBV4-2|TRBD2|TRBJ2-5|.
CASSQGTSGGGETQYF
TGTGCCAGCAGCCAAGGGACTAGCGGGGGTGGAGAGACCCAGTACTTC
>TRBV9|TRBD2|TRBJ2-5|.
CASSVGTSGGETVQETQYF
TGTGCCAGCAGCGTAGGGACTAGCGGGGGCGAAACCGTACAAGAGACCCAGTACTTC
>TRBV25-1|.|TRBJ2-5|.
CASSDSQIGKETQYF
TGTGCCAGCAGTGATTCCCAAATAGGGAAAGAGACCCAGTACTTC
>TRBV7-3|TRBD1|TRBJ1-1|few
CASSPGTGPMNTEAFF
TGTGCCAGCAGCCCTGGGACAGGGCCGATGAACACTGAAGCTTTCTTT
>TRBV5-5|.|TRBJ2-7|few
CASSLDSYYEQYF
TGTGCCAGCAGCTTGGACTCTTACTACGAGCAGTACTTC
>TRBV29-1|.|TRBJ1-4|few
CSVGDEKLFF
TGCAGCGTTGGGGATGAAAAACTGTTTTTT
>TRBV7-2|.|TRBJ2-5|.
CASSFLGQGGETQYF
TGTGCCAGCAGTTTTTTAGGGCAGGGTGGGGAGACCCAGTACTTC
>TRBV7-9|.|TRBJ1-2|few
CAPGINYGYTF
TGTGCACCAGGGATTAACTATGGCTACACCTTC
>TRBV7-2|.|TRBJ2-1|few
CASSFLTGEQFF
TGTGCCAGCAGCTTTCTGACCGGTGAGCAGTTCTTC
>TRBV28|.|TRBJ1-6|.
CASRRGGLNSPLHF
TGTGCCAGCCGACGCGGAGGGCTGAATTCACCCCTCCACTTT
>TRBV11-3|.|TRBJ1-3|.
CASSLVTGDTGNTIYF
TGTGCCAGCAGCTTAGTCACGGGGGATACTGGAAACACCATATATTTT
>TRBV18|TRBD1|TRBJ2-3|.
CASSTGTGGADTQYF
TGTGCCAGCTCCACCGGGACAGGGGGAGCGGATACGCAGTATTTT
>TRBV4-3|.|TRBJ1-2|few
CASSQWQGNGYTF
TGCGCCAGCAGCCAGTGGCAGGGAAATGGCTACACCTTC
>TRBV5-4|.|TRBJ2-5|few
CASSFTGQRGETQYF
TGTGCCAGCAGCTTCACGGGCCAAAGGGGGGAGACCCAGTACTTC
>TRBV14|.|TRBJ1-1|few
CASSFVGSEAFF
TGTGCCAGCAGCTTCGTGGGGAGTGAAGCTTTCTTT
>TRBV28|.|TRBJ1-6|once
CASSSGQRYNSPLHF
TGTGCCAGCAGTTCCGGACAGAGATATAATTCACCCCTCCACTTT
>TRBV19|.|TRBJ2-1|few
CASSSRDITYNEQFF
TGTGCCAGTAGTTCCAGGGACATTACCTACAATGAGCAGTTCTTC
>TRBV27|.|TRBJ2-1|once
CASSLIRSGSYNEQFF
TGTGCCAGCAGTTTAATACGGTCAGGTTCCTACAATGAGCAGTTCTTC
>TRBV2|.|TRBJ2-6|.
CASTLGRGPSGANVLTF
TGTGCCAGCACCTTGGGACGGGGACCCTCTGGGGCCAACGTCCTGACTTTC
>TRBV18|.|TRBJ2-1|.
CASSPQGSYNEQFF
TGTGCCAGCTCACCACAGGGCTCCTACAATGAGCAGTTCTTC
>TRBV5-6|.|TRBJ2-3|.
CASSELALKRDTQYF
TGTGCCAGCAGCGAACTAGCATTAAAGCGGGATACGCAGTATTTT
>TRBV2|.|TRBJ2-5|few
CASSSPTGSETQYF
TGTGCCAGCAGTTCTCCGACTGGGAGCGAGACCCAGTACTTC
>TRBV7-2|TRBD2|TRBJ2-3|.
CASSTSGGAIDTQYF
TGTGCCAGCAGCACTAGCGGGGGGGCCATAGATACGCAGTATTTT
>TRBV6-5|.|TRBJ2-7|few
CASRDPGQTYEQYF
TGTGCCAGCAGAGACCCTGGACAAACCTACGAGCAGTACTTC
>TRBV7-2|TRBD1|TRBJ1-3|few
CASTFITGGTGNTIYF
TGTGCCAGCACTTTCATCACAGGGGGTACTGGAAACACCATATATTTT
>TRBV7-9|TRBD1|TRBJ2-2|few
CASSPGTAFTGELFF
TGTGCCAGCAGCCCCGGGACAGCCTTCACCGGGGAGCTGTTTTTT
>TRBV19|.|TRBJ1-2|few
CASRRGEYGYTF
TGTGCCAGTAGGAGAGGAGAGTATGGCTACACCTTC
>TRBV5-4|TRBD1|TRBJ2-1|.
CASSPKTGPYNEQFF
TGTGCCAGCAGCCCGAAGACAGGGCCCTACAATGAGCAGTTCTTC
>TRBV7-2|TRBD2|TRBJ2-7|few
CASSLQGLTYEQYF
TGTGCCAGCAGCTTACAGGGACTAACCTACGAGCAGTACTTC
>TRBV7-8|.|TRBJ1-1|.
CASSPDYPRTEAFF
TGTGCCAGCAGTCCCGATTACCCGAGGACTGAAGCTTTCTTT
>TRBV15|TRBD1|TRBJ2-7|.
CATSSRDSSYEQYF
TGTGCCACCAGCAGCCGGGACAGCTCCTACGAGCAGTACTTC
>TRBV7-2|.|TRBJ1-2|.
CASSPDSIYGYTF
TGTGCCAGCAGTCCCGATTCGATCTATGGCTACACCTTC
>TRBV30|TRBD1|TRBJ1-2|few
CAWSRQGARLFYGYTF
TGTGCCTGGAGTCGACAGGGGGCTCGGCTATTCTATGGCTACACCTTC
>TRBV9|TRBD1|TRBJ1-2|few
CASSVKWDRGDYGYTF
TGTGCCAGCAGCGTAAAATGGGACAGGGGTGACTATGGCTACACCTTC
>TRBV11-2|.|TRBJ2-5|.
CASSFVGGQETQYF
TGTGCCAGCAGCTTTGTCGGGGGACAAGAGACCCAGTACTTC
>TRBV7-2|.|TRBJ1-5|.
CASSLAGLNQPQHF
TGTGCCAGCAGCTTAGCAGGGTTGAATCAGCCCCAGCATTTT
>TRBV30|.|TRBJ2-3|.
CAWAGTLADTQYF
TGTGCCTGGGCCGGGACCCTGGCAGATACGCAGTATTTT
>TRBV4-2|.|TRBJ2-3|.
CASSQEWRGVADTPSTDTQYF
TGTGCCAGCAGCCAAGAATGGCGCGGGGTAGCGGACACACCTAGCACAGATACGCAGTATTTT
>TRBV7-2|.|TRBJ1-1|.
CASSLRARAEAFF
TGTGCCAGCAGCCTTAGAGCGAGGGCTGAAGCTTTCTTT
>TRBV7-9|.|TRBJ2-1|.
CASSTNRRRRLYYNEQFF
TGTGCCAGCAGTACGAACCGACGCAGACGGCTATACTACAATGAGCAGTTCTTC
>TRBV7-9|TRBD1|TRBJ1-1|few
CASSVGQAETEAFF
TGTGCCAGCAGCGTGGGACAGGCAGAAACTGAAGCTTTCTTT
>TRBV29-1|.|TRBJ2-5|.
CSVESPLDGETQYF
TGCAGCGTTGAGTCCCCGTTAGACGGAGAGACCCAGTACTTC
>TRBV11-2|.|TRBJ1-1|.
CASSLIVPNTEAFF
TGTGCCAGCAGCTTAATTGTCCCGAACACTGAAGCTTTCTTT
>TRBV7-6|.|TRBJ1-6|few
CASSLASGSYLHF
TGTGCCAGCAGCTTAGCGTCTGGTTCGTACCTCCACTTT
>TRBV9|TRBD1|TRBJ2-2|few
CASSVSGTGNTGELFF
TGTGCCAGCAGCGTTTCCGGGACAGGGAACACCGGGGAGCTGTTTTTT
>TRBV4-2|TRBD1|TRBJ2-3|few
CASSQQGATGVGSTDTQYF
TGTGCCAGCAGCCAGCAGGGGGCGACGGGGGTGGGGAGCACAGATACGCAGTATTTT